The next 21 T cell receptor beta chains were all read from a single sample in a study of T cells in Graves' hyperthyroidism and ophthalmopathy. Amplification of TCR beta CDR3 regions was performed using RNA transcripts as template. The primer set for the first-round RT-PCR of the TCR CDR3 was HTBI. A single record per CDR3 protein comes from TCRdb applying MiXCR to the multiplex PCR reads. The data hold 130,000 or so distinct CDR3 sequences, with approximately 20% observed a single time. Sample: blood. These receptor sequences come from a woman between 50 and 59 years old with Graves' hyperthyroidism that later progressed to Graves' ophthalmopathy.

This clonotype has only one observation. The chain couples TRBV4-2 to TRBJ2-3, with 11 positions matching TRBD2. The ends lost 0 bases at V and 0 bases at J; junction bases unmatched: 11. The germline V gene has CDR1 LGHNA and CDR2 YNFKEQ. The CDR3 runs 20 residues. CDR3 DNA sequence: TGTGCCAGCAGCCAAGAAGTGACGGCTAGCGGGAGGATTAGCACAGATACGCAGTATTTT. Translating gives CASSQEVTASGRISTDTQYF.

This clonotype has ten or more counts. The chain couples TRBV28 to TRBJ2-7; D possibly corresponds to TRBD2 (6 bases). V was cut by 5 bases and J by 7 bases, with 18 bases left in between. Germline V lookup: CDR1 MDHEN, CDR2 SYDVKM. CDR3 size: 14 residues. CDR3 DNA: TGTGCCAGCAGTCTGCGGGGCACCTTCTTGGAGCAGTACTTC. As protein: CASSLRGTFLEQYF.

The chain uses TRBV3-1 and TRBJ1-2; tentative D call: TRBD1 (5 bases). The CDR3 is 13 residues long. Germline CDR1 is LGHDT and CDR2 is YNNKEL (reference sequence). Trimming pared 4 bases from V and 8 bases from J, leaving 14 bases between. CDR3 sequence reads: CASSPGTNGGYTF. CDR3 bases: TGTGCCAGCAGCCCCGGGACCAACGGGGGCTACACCTTC.

About this clonotype itself: A read error may be the cause here, since a much bigger clone is one base away. V and J are TRBV10-3 and TRBJ2-1, with 8 bases lining up with TRBD2. The CDR3 runs to 14 residues. Per germline, CDR1 ENHRY and CDR2 SYGVKD. V trimming: 6 bases; J trimming: 7 bases; junction bases outside the gene matches: 8. CDR3 protein: CAIRVAGGGNEQFF. As DNA, the CDR3 is TGTGCCATCAGGGTGGCGGGAGGTGGGAATGAGCAGTTCTTC.

This clonotype was found many times. For the CDR3, the DNA is TGTGCCAGCAGTTTGGGGACTGAAGCTTTCTTT. Amino acids: CASSLGTEAFF. The chain uses TRBV27 and TRBJ1-1; D is uncertain. With 3 bases removed from V and 5 bases from J, the gap between germline ends came to 4 bases. Germline assignment: CDR1 MNHEY and CDR2 SMNVEV (reference sequence). The CDR3 is 11 amino acids.

This clonotype was detected a few times. J is TRBJ1-2 and V is TRBV20-1; no definite D call. Trimming removed 1 base at V and 2 bases at J, with 8 bases between. Germline V lookup: CDR1 DFQATT, CDR2 SNEGSKA (reference sequence). The CDR3 covers 13 residues. CDR3 residues: CSARVAKNYGYTF. CDR3 nucleotide sequence: TGCAGTGCTAGAGTAGCAAAAAACTATGGCTACACCTTC.

This clonotype was seen a single time. A single base separates this from a much larger clone, so it may be a read error. The chain carries TRBV28 and TRBJ2-1; 9 nucleotides agree with TRBD1. Germline V gene lookup returns CDR1 MDHEN and CDR2 SYDVKM. The CDR3 consists of 14 residues. The V gene end was trimmed by 10 bases and the J gene end by 10 bases; junction bases not matched to a gene: 14. The CDR3 loop reads CATDRDRAGREQFF. The DNA for the CDR3 is TGTGCCACCGACCGGGACAGGGCAGGGAGGGAGCAGTTCTTC.

This chain links TRBV5-1 with TRBJ1-1; 11 bases match TRBD1. The length of the CDR3 is 17 residues. J lost 2 bases, V lost 3 bases, and 9 bases had no gene match. Germline V gives CDR1 SGHRS, CDR2 YFSETQ. The CDR3 DNA is TGCGCCAGCAGCTGGGGACAGGGGGACGGGGCCAACACTGAAGCTTTCTTT. Protein sequence: CASSWGQGDGANTEAFF.

This clonotype was observed at least ten times. The chain employs TRBV7-6 and TRBJ2-1, with D possibly matching TRBD1 (5 bases). The V gene's germline CDR1 is SGHVS and CDR2 FNYEAQ. The CDR3 consists of 18 residues. Trimming removed 5 bases from V and 0 bases from J, with 20 bases in between. CDR3 bases: TGTGCCAGCAGCCCCAGGGCCGGCGATACCAACTCCTACAATGAGCAGTTCTTC. Protein: CASSPRAGDTNSYNEQFF.

This clonotype was observed at least ten times. The chain employs TRBV24-1 and TRBJ2-1; tentatively, D is TRBD1 or TRBD2 (5 bases each). V lost 4 bases and J 6 bases, leaving 15 bases between the germline ends. This CDR3 has 15 residues. Germline V CDR1 and CDR2: KGHDR, SFDVKD. In DNA, the CDR3 is TGTGCCACCAGTGACCCCAGGGTTGGAGGCAATGAGCAGTTCTTC. Translation gives CATSDPRVGGNEQFF.

This clonotype was detected a few times. V gene TRBV9 combines with J gene TRBJ1-4; D is perhaps TRBD1 (5 bases). Germline assignment: CDR1 SGDLS and CDR2 YYNGEE. The V end was cut by 0 bases, the J end by 3 bases, with 9 bases between. The CDR3 spans 15 residues. CDR3 sequence: CASSVGGGSNEKLFF. The CDR3 nucleotides read TGTGCCAGCAGCGTAGGGGGGGGTTCTAATGAAAAACTGTTTTTT. The complete variable domain, with remaining parts taken from reference TRBV9 and TRBJ1-4, reads DSGVTQTPKHLITATGQRVTLRCSPRSGDLSVYWYQQSLDQGLQFLIQYYNGEERAKGNILERFSAQQFPDLHSELNLSSLELGDSALYFCASSVGGGSNEKLFFGSGTQLSVL.

In this sample, this clonotype turned up many times. This chain joins TRBV2 and TRBJ2-2, with D perhaps TRBD1 (5 bases). CDR1 and CDR2 (germline): SNHLY, FYNNEI. This CDR3 has 14 residues. V dropped 5 bases and J dropped 6 bases, with 13 bases sitting between them. The CDR3 DNA is TGTGCCAGCAGTCTACAGGATGGTCCCGGGGAGCTGTTTTTT. Translating gives CASSLQDGPGELFF.

There are a few counts of this clonotype. The J gene is TRBJ2-1, the V gene TRBV24-1; possibly TRBD1 or TRBD2 for D (6 bases each). This CDR3 is built from 16 residues. Germline-derived CDR1 and CDR2 are KGHDR and SFDVKD. Trimming took 4 bases from V and 9 from J, leaving 21 bases between them. Here the CDR3 reads CATSESGGPKGGEQFF. Here the CDR3 DNA reads TGTGCCACCAGTGAATCTGGGGGGCCCAAAGGTGGTGAGCAGTTCTTC.

This clonotype was seen many times. The chain combines TRBV11-2 with TRBJ1-2, with D uncertain. There are 13 residues in the CDR3. Trimming pared 0 bases from V and 2 bases from J, leaving 4 bases between. CDR1 and CDR2 (germline): SGHAT, FQNNGV. CDR3 region: CASSLDPNYGYTF. CDR3 bases: TGTGCCAGCAGCTTAGATCCCAACTATGGCTACACCTTC.

This clonotype was seen repeatedly, ten times or more. The V gene is TRBV2, the J gene TRBJ1-5; D uncertain. V dropped 7 bases and J dropped 2 bases, with 9 bases sitting between them. The CDR3 loop spans 13 amino acids. Germline loops: CDR1 SNHLY, CDR2 FYNNEI. This chain's CDR3 is CASKLEGNQPQHF. In nucleotides, the CDR3 is TGTGCCAGCAAGTTGGAGGGCAATCAGCCCCAGCATTTT.

This clonotype showed up many times. This sequence joins TRBV6-5 and TRBJ1-1, with D perhaps TRBD1 (5 bases). V gave up 2 bases and J gave up 4 bases, with 11 bases separating them. The CDR3 loop spans 14 amino acids. The germline CDR1 and CDR2 sequences are MNHEY and SVGAGI. In DNA form, the CDR3 reads TGTGCCAGCAGTTACCGTCGACAGTTCACTGAAGCTTTCTTT. As protein: CASSYRRQFTEAFF.

The gene calls are TRBV11-1 and TRBJ2-5; D gene unclear. V shed 2 bases and J shed 2 bases, with 9 bases lying between them. The CDR3 runs 14 residues. Germline V CDR1 and CDR2: SGHAT, FQDESV (reference sequence). The CDR3 coding sequence is TGTGCCAGCAGCTTATGGTCCGAGCAAGAGACCCAGTACTTC. Amino acids: CASSLWSEQETQYF. The variable domain in full, completed from reference TRBV11-1 and TRBJ2-5, reads EAEVAQSPRYKITEKSQAVAFWCDPISGHATLYWYRQILGQGPELLVQFQDESVVDDSQLPKDRFSAERLKGVDSTLKIQPAELGDSAMYLCASSLWSEQETQYFGPGTRLLVL.

This clonotype was seen more than once but under ten times. The rearrangement links TRBV19 to TRBJ1-5; TRBD1 matches 7 bases. CDR3 length: 15 residues. CDR1 is LNHDA and CDR2 is SQIVND in the germline V gene (reference sequence). V lost 5 bases, J lost 0 bases, and 4 bases stayed unmatched. For the CDR3, the DNA is TGTGCCAGTAGTCATGGGACAGATAGCAATCAGCCCCAGCATTTT. Protein product: CASSHGTDSNQPQHF.

The chain employs TRBV20-1 and TRBJ2-1, with a possible D match to TRBD1 (5 bases). The CDR3 is 16 residues long. Germline V CDR1 and CDR2: DFQATT, SNEGSKA (reference sequence). The V gene lost 2 bases and the J gene lost 7 bases, with 21 bases spanning the gap. CDR3 sequence (DNA): TGCAGTGCTAGATCCCTCTCTGGGGCCACACTAAATGAGCAGTTCTTC. This encodes CSARSLSGATLNEQFF.

This clonotype has at least ten counts. V and J are TRBV30 and TRBJ2-1, with TRBD2 as a possible D gene (6 bases). Trimming removed 3 bases at V and 2 bases at J, with 14 bases between. The germline gives CDR1 GTSNPN, CDR2 SVGIG (reference sequence). The CDR3 covers 15 residues. The CDR3 protein is CAWRLSGGPYNEQFF. The CDR3 DNA sequence: TGTGCCTGGAGACTTAGCGGAGGCCCCTACAATGAGCAGTTCTTC.

V is TRBV6-1 and J is TRBJ2-5, with a weak D call TRBD2 (6 bases). The V end lost 3 bases, the J end lost 7 bases, and 24 bases lay between the germline ends. This CDR3 comprises 17 residues. The V gene's germline CDR1 is MNHNS and CDR2 SASEGT. The CDR3 sequence: CASSDGGRSGTPGTQYF. The CDR3 coding sequence is TGTGCCAGCAGTGACGGGGGTCGGTCTGGGACGCCAGGGACCCAGTACTTC.